Below, one TCR beta chain is given with its context. Authors' data handling: Amplification with reference gene primers provided the estimates of nucleated cell counts. Clones were read by immunoSEQ multiplex PCR, and TCRdb kept only the in-frame ones, dropping some. That table is the source of V, J and clone size, and D and trimming were worked out from the DNA. This table holds 100,000 to 150,000 clones, approximately 85% found once. The Seattle patients joined while their infection was active and were tracked longitudinally afterward. The sample comes from a study of blood T cell repertoires in COVID-19. About the research overall: Italy, Spain and the United States were the sources of the convalescent and acute COVID-19 samples. Sources were T cells, B-cell-depleted T cells, or PBMCs; the material itself was cDNA or gDNA.

V was trimmed by 6 bases and J by 0 bases, leaving 17 bases between them. Germline lookup yields CDR1 KGHSH and CDR2 LQKENI. CDR3 length: 16 residues. Sequencing was carried out using peripheral blood. This sequence joins TRBV18 and TRBJ1-2; no clear D gene. The TCR sequence derives from a man aged 25 to 40 with COVID-19, enrolled during active disease. CDR3 sequence reads: CASSPPQALANYGYTF. CDR3 DNA: TGTGCCAGCTCCCCGCCCCAGGCCCTTGCTAACTATGGCTACACCTTC.